These T cell receptor beta chains were read from a single sample in a study of blood T cell repertoires in COVID-19. Assay: immunoSEQ multiplex PCR; the TCRdb copy retains only in-frame clones and omits some. Counted here are some 99,000 clones, around 89% occurring once; the ten biggest clones make up around 1.1%. Specimen: peripheral blood. These receptors were taken from a human donor in a cohort sampled during active COVID-19. Each CDR3 is given with its conserved first and last residue. A D gene is named only where the DNA matches it firmly. Clone sizes are given selectively: once, few, many, or a class where the clone is expanded.

j_call: TRBJ2-5; clone_size: .; v_call: TRBV14; d_call: .; cdr3_nt: TGTGCCAGCAGCCCGAGCAGGGGGGTTGTCCAAGAGACCCAGTACTTC; cdr3_aa: CASSPSRGVVQETQYF
j_call: TRBJ1-2; clone_size: .; v_call: TRBV4-1; d_call: TRBD1; cdr3_nt: TGCGCCAGCAGCCGGAGGAGCCAGGGGGGCGCAGGGGGTGGCTACACCTTC; cdr3_aa: CASSRRSQGGAGGGYTF
j_call: TRBJ2-1; clone_size: .; v_call: TRBV19; d_call: TRBD2; cdr3_nt: TGTGCCAGTAGTATATTGTTGCGGGAGGGGCTGCCCCATGAGCAGTTCTTC; cdr3_aa: CASSILLREGLPHEQFF
j_call: TRBJ1-1; clone_size: .; v_call: TRBV5-1; d_call: .; cdr3_nt: TGCGCCAGCAGAGTCCGGTCGAACACTGAAGCTTTCTTT; cdr3_aa: CASRVRSNTEAFF
j_call: TRBJ2-7; clone_size: .; v_call: TRBV27; d_call: .; cdr3_nt: TGTGCCAGCAGTCACACACAGGCCGAGCAGTACTTC; cdr3_aa: CASSHTQAEQYF
j_call: TRBJ2-2; clone_size: .; v_call: TRBV4-1; d_call: TRBD2; cdr3_nt: TGCGCCAGCAGCCAAGTCTACGGGAGGCTGGTCGGGGAGCTGTTTTTT; cdr3_aa: CASSQVYGRLVGELFF
j_call: TRBJ2-1; clone_size: once; v_call: TRBV5-1; d_call: TRBD2; cdr3_nt: TGCGCCAGCAGCTTGACTAGCGGGAGGGCCAGTGAGCAGTTCTTC; cdr3_aa: CASSLTSGRASEQFF
j_call: TRBJ1-1; clone_size: .; v_call: TRBV11-1; d_call: .; cdr3_nt: TGTGCCAGCAGCTCTTCTGGGGCAGTGAACACTGAAGCTTTCTTT; cdr3_aa: CASSSSGAVNTEAFF
j_call: TRBJ2-3; clone_size: .; v_call: TRBV24-1; d_call: .; cdr3_nt: TGTGCCACCAGTGAGTTTACGGGGGGCACAGATACGCAGTATTTT; cdr3_aa: CATSEFTGGTDTQYF
j_call: TRBJ1-2; clone_size: .; v_call: TRBV4-1; d_call: TRBD1; cdr3_nt: TGCGCCAGCAGCCAAGATGGTCAGGGGGACTATGGCTACACCTTC; cdr3_aa: CASSQDGQGDYGYTF
j_call: TRBJ1-2; clone_size: .; v_call: TRBV24-1; d_call: TRBD1; cdr3_nt: TGTGCCACCAGTGACAATCGAGGGACAGGGCGCGGCTACACCTTC; cdr3_aa: CATSDNRGTGRGYTF
j_call: TRBJ1-6; clone_size: .; v_call: TRBV2; d_call: TRBD1; cdr3_nt: TGTGCCAGCAGGGCAGGACAGGGAGCTTCACCCCTCCACTTT; cdr3_aa: CASRAGQGASPLHF
j_call: TRBJ2-7; clone_size: .; v_call: TRBV18; d_call: TRBD2; cdr3_nt: TGTGCCAGCTCACCCCCGGGTAGCGGGGTCTCCTACGAGCAGTACTTC; cdr3_aa: CASSPPGSGVSYEQYF
j_call: TRBJ2-3; clone_size: once; v_call: TRBV28; d_call: .; cdr3_nt: TGTGCCAGCAGTCCCGACCGCTGGAGGTCAGATACGCAGTATTTT; cdr3_aa: CASSPDRWRSDTQYF
j_call: TRBJ1-5; clone_size: once; v_call: TRBV6-5; d_call: .; cdr3_nt: TGTGCCAGCACCGAGAGGAGCAATCAGCCCCAGCATTTT; cdr3_aa: CASTERSNQPQHF
j_call: TRBJ2-7; clone_size: .; v_call: TRBV13; d_call: TRBD1; cdr3_nt: TGTGCCAGCAGCCCAAGACAGGGATACGAGCAGTACTTC; cdr3_aa: CASSPRQGYEQYF
j_call: TRBJ1-2; clone_size: .; v_call: TRBV6-5; d_call: TRBD1; cdr3_nt: TGTGCCACGCTAGGGGGGGCAGGGGGCTTATATGGCTACACCTTC; cdr3_aa: CATLGGAGGLYGYTF
j_call: TRBJ1-5; clone_size: .; v_call: TRBV7-8; d_call: .; cdr3_nt: TGTGCCAGCAGCTTATATGGGGGGAGCAATCAGCCCCAGCATTTT; cdr3_aa: CASSLYGGSNQPQHF
j_call: TRBJ2-7; clone_size: .; v_call: TRBV7-2; d_call: TRBD2; cdr3_nt: TGTGCCAGCAGCTTGGCTCTGACTAGCGGGAACTACGAGCAGTACTTC; cdr3_aa: CASSLALTSGNYEQYF
j_call: TRBJ1-2; clone_size: .; v_call: TRBV5-1; d_call: .; cdr3_nt: TGCGCCAGCAGCTTTAACGGAGCAAATGGCTACACCTTC; cdr3_aa: CASSFNGANGYTF
j_call: TRBJ2-1; clone_size: once; v_call: TRBV28; d_call: TRBD2; cdr3_nt: TGTGCCAGCAGGGGAGCGGGAGGGCCTCAGAACAATGAGCAGTTCTTC; cdr3_aa: CASRGAGGPQNNEQFF
j_call: TRBJ1-4; clone_size: .; v_call: TRBV12-3/TRBV12-4; d_call: .; cdr3_nt: TGTGCCAGCAGTTTCAGGGGCAAACTGTTTTTT; cdr3_aa: CASSFRGKLFF
j_call: TRBJ2-7; clone_size: .; v_call: TRBV11-3; d_call: .; cdr3_nt: TGTGCCAGCAGCCCCACCCCTCGGGGGAACTACGAGCAGTACTTC; cdr3_aa: CASSPTPRGNYEQYF
j_call: TRBJ1-5; clone_size: .; v_call: TRBV5-1; d_call: TRBD1; cdr3_nt: TGCGCCAGCAGCTCGGGACAGGGGCAGCAGCCCCAGCATTTT; cdr3_aa: CASSSGQGQQPQHF
j_call: TRBJ1-3; clone_size: .; v_call: TRBV3-1/TRBV3-2; d_call: .; cdr3_nt: TGTGCCAGCAGCCAGGGGGAGGTAGGGGTTCACACCATATATTTT; cdr3_aa: CASSQGEVGVHTIYF
j_call: TRBJ1-1; clone_size: .; v_call: TRBV6-5; d_call: .; cdr3_nt: TGTGCCAGCAGTTTAGACAGGCTGAACACTGAAGCTTTCTTT; cdr3_aa: CASSLDRLNTEAFF
j_call: TRBJ2-3; clone_size: .; v_call: TRBV11-2; d_call: .; cdr3_nt: TGTGCCAGCAGCTTGGCGGGCGGGAAGTCAGATACGCAGTATTTT; cdr3_aa: CASSLAGGKSDTQYF
j_call: TRBJ2-6; clone_size: once; v_call: TRBV5-4; d_call: .; cdr3_nt: TGTGCCAGCAGCTCCGGGGGTGAGCACGTCCTGACTTTC; cdr3_aa: CASSSGGEHVLTF
j_call: TRBJ1-5; clone_size: few; v_call: TRBV7-9; d_call: .; cdr3_nt: TGTGCCAGCAGCTTAGGGCAAAATCAGCCCCAGCATTTT; cdr3_aa: CASSLGQNQPQHF
j_call: TRBJ2-6; clone_size: .; v_call: TRBV18; d_call: .; cdr3_nt: TGTGCCAGCTATCGGGGGGCCAACGTCCTGACTTTC; cdr3_aa: CASYRGANVLTF
j_call: TRBJ2-3; clone_size: .; v_call: TRBV6-5; d_call: .; cdr3_nt: TGTGCCAGCAGTCGGAGCGGCCTTAGCACAGATACGCAGTATTTT; cdr3_aa: CASSRSGLSTDTQYF
j_call: TRBJ1-4; clone_size: .; v_call: TRBV13; d_call: .; cdr3_nt: TGTGCCAGCAGCCAAGGACTTGCAACTAATGAAAAACTGTTTTTT; cdr3_aa: CASSQGLATNEKLFF
j_call: TRBJ1-2; clone_size: .; v_call: TRBV28; d_call: TRBD1; cdr3_nt: TGTGCCAGTGGACAGGGCCCCCTCTATGGCTACACCTTC; cdr3_aa: CASGQGPLYGYTF
j_call: TRBJ2-1; clone_size: .; v_call: TRBV6-6; d_call: TRBD2; cdr3_nt: TGTGCCAGCAGCCGACTAGCGTATGAGCAGTTCTTC; cdr3_aa: CASSRLAYEQFF
j_call: TRBJ2-2; clone_size: .; v_call: TRBV5-1; d_call: .; cdr3_nt: TGCGCCAGCAGCTCGAGCGTCAACCTGAACACCGGGGAGCTGTTTTTT; cdr3_aa: CASSSSVNLNTGELFF
j_call: TRBJ2-1; clone_size: once; v_call: TRBV10-3; d_call: .; cdr3_nt: TGTGCCATCAGTGATCGGAACGGGAGTTTCAATGAGCAGTTCTTC; cdr3_aa: CAISDRNGSFNEQFF
j_call: TRBJ1-1; clone_size: .; v_call: TRBV5-4; d_call: .; cdr3_nt: TGTGCCAGCAGCCTACCCGGTCCGGGGAACACTGAAGCTTTCTTT; cdr3_aa: CASSLPGPGNTEAFF
j_call: TRBJ2-5; clone_size: .; v_call: TRBV7-2; d_call: .; cdr3_nt: TGTGCCAGCAGCCTCACAGGGTTTCAAGAGACCCAGTACTTC; cdr3_aa: CASSLTGFQETQYF
j_call: TRBJ2-7; clone_size: .; v_call: TRBV10-3; d_call: TRBD2; cdr3_nt: TGTGCCATCAGCCAGCGGGGGGACAACGAGCAGTACTTC; cdr3_aa: CAISQRGDNEQYF
j_call: TRBJ2-2; clone_size: .; v_call: TRBV6-5; d_call: .; cdr3_nt: TGTGCCAGCAGTTTACGGACAGAGAACACCGGGGAGCTGTTTTTT; cdr3_aa: CASSLRTENTGELFF
j_call: TRBJ2-1; clone_size: .; v_call: TRBV5-6; d_call: TRBD2; cdr3_nt: TGTGCCAGCAGCTTGTACGCGGGAGACAATGAGCAGTTCTTC; cdr3_aa: CASSLYAGDNEQFF
j_call: TRBJ2-7; clone_size: once; v_call: TRBV6-2/TRBV6-3; d_call: .; cdr3_nt: TGTGCCAGCAGTTACCCGCCGGGAAAGTCAACCTACGAGCAGTACTTC; cdr3_aa: CASSYPPGKSTYEQYF